This T cell receptor beta chain stems from a study of early T cells in non-severe SARS-CoV-2 infection. General observations from the study: Comparison of clonotypes with VDJdb favored anti-spike CD8 responses while missing private and CD4 specificities.

A few counts support this clonotype. Its target is unknown. In the library, individual cDNA molecules carried attached unique molecular identifiers. MiXCR, applied by TCRdb to the 5' RACE reads, yields one record per CDR3 protein. This sample has approximately 56,000 distinct CDR3 sequences; around 16% occur once, and the top ten carry approximately 4%. Trimming cost V 5 bases and J 6 bases; bases outside gene matches: 11. This CDR3 comprises 15 residues. Germline V CDR1 and CDR2: SGHTA, FQGNSA. The receptor was isolated from an adult who was a healthcare worker with PCR-confirmed SARS-CoV-2 infection or an uninfected control (not recorded which). The specimen was whole blood, collected at baseline. The chain has TRBV7-2 and TRBJ2-3; 7 nucleotides agree with TRBD2. Here the CDR3 DNA reads TGTGCCAGCAGCGTGACCGGGCCCGGGGGGGATACGCAGTATTTT. Encoded protein: CASSVTGPGGDTQYF.